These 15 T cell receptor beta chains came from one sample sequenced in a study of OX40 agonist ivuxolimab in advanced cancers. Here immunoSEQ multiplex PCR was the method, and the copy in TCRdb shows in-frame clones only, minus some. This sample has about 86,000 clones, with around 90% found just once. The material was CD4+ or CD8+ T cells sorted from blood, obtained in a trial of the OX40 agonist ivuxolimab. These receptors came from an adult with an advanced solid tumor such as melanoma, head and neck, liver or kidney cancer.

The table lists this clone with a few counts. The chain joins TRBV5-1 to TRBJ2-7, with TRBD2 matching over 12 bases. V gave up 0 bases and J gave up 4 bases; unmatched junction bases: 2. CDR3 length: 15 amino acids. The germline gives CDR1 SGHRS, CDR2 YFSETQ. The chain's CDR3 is CASSLGLAGEYEQYF. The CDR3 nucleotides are TGCGCCAGCAGCTTGGGACTAGCGGGAGAGTACGAGCAGTACTTC.

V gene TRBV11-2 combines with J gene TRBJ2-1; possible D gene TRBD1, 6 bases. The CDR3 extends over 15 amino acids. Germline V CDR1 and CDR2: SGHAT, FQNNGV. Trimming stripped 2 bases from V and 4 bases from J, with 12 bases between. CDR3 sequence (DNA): TGTGCCAGCAGCTTAAGGGACACGCGATACAATGAGCAGTTCTTC. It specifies CASSLRDTRYNEQFF.

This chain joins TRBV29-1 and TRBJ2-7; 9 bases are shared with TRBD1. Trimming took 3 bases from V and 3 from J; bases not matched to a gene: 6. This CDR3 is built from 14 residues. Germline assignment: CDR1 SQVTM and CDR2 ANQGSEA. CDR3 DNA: TGCAGCGTTGAGTTTGCGGGACAGGGCTACGAGCAGTACTTC. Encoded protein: CSVEFAGQGYEQYF.

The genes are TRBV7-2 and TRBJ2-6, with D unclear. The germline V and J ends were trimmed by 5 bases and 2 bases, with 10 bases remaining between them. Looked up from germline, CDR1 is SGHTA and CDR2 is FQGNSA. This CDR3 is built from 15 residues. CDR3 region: CASSLTPAGANVLTF. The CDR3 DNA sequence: TGTGCCAGCAGCCTAACTCCGGCTGGGGCCAACGTCCTGACTTTC.

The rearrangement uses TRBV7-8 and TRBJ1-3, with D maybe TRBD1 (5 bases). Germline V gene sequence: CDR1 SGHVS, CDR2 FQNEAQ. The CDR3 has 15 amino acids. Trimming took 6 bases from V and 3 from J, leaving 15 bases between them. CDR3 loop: CASRRAGIGGNTIYF. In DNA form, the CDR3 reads TGTGCCAGCAGGCGAGCAGGGATCGGTGGAAACACCATATATTTT.

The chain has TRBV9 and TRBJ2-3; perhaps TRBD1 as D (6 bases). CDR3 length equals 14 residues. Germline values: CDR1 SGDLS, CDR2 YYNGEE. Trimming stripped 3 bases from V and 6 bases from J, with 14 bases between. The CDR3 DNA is TGTGCCAGCAGCGCGATGACAGGCGCGGATACGCAGTATTTT. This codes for CASSAMTGADTQYF.

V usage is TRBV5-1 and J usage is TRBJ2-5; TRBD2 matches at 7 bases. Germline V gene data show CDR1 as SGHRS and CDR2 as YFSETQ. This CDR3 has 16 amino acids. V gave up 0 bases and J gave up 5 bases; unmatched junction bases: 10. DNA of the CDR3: TGCGCCAGCAGCTTGGATGCTAGCGGAGGAGGCGAGACCCAGTACTTC. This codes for CASSLDASGGGETQYF.

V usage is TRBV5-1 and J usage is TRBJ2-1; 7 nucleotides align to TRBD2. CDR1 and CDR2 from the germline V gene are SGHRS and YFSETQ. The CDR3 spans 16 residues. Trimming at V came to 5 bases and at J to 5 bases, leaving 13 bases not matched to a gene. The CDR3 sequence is CASSIGGSPFDNEQFF. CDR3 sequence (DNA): TGCGCCAGCAGTATTGGCGGGAGCCCCTTTGACAATGAGCAGTTCTTC.

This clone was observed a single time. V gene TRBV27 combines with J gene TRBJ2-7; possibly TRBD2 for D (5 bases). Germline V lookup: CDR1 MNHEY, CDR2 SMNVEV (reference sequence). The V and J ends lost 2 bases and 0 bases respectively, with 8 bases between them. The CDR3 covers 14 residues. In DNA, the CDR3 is TGTGCCAGCAGTTTAAGGGAGAGCTCCTACGAGCAGTACTTC. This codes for CASSLRESSYEQYF.

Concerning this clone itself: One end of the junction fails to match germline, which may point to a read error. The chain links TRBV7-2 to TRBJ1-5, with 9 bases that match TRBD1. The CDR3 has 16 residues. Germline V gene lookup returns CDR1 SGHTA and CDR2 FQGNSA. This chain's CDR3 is CASSRTGGAGNQPRHF. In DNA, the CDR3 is TGTGCCAGCAGCCGAACAGGGGGCGCGGGTAACCAGCCCCGGCATTTT. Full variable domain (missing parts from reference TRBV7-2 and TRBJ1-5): GAGVSQSPSNKVTEKGKDVELRCDPISGHTALYWYRQSLGQGLEFLIYFQGNSAPDKSGLPSDRFSAERTGGSVSTLTIQRTQQEDSAVYLCASSRTGGAGNQPRHFGDGTRLSIL.

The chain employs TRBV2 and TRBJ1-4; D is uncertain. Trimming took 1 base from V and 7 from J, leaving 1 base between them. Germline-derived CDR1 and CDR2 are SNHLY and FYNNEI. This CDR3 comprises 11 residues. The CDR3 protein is CASSEVEKLFF. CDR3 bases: TGTGCCAGCAGTGAAGTTGAAAAACTGTTTTTT.

CDR3 loop: CASSFATDYEQYF. In nucleotides, the CDR3 is TGTGCCAGCAGTTTCGCCACCGACTACGAGCAGTACTTC. The rearrangement uses TRBV6-5 and TRBJ2-7, with D hard to call. This CDR3 is 13 amino acids long. Germline CDR1 reads MNHEY; CDR2 reads SVGAGI. V lost 4 bases to trimming and J lost 3 bases, with 10 bases between them.

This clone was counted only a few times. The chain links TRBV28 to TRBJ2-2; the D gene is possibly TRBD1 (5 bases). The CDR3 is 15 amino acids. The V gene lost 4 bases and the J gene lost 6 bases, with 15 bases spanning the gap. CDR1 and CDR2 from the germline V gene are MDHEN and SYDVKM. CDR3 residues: CASSSDLGRAGELFF. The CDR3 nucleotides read TGTGCCAGCAGTTCCGATCTAGGCAGGGCCGGGGAGCTGTTTTTT.

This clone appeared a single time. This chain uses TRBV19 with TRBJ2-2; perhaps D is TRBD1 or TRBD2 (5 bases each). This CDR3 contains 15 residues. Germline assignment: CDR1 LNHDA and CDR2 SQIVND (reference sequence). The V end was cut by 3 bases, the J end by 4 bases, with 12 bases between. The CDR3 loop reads CASSIPGRGTGELFF. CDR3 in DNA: TGTGCCAGTAGTATCCCGGGACGCGGCACCGGGGAGCTGTTTTTT.

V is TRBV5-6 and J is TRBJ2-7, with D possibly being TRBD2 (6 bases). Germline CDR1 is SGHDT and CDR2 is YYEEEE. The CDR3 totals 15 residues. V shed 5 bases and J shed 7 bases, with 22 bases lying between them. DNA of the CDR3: TGTGCCAGCAGACAGGAGGGGCAGGTGCTGTATGAGCAGTACTTC. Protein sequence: CASRQEGQVLYEQYF.